This T cell receptor beta chain is drawn from a study of cytomegalovirus exposure and HLA in healthy donors. Regarding the study as a whole: Within an earlier analysis, most TCR beta V segments proved productive either about 87% or about 30% of the time.

CDR1 MDHEN and CDR2 SYDVKM come from the germline V gene. CDR3 length: 13 amino acids. V gave up 5 bases and J gave up 4 bases, with 12 bases separating them. Worth noting for this clone: Its matching antigen is unknown.

Primers included in the PCR were 60 Vbeta and 13 Jbeta primers. The assay was immunoSEQ multiplex PCR, and TCRdb's table has in-frame clones only and misses some. The table shows about 120,000 clones, with over 65% occurring only once. The material sequenced was PBMCs. The clonotype comes from a man aged 40-49 years in good health and CMV-seropositive. The rearrangement links TRBV28 to TRBJ2-7; D might be TRBD1 (6 bases). The CDR3 region is CASSPRDIYEQYF. The CDR3 DNA sequence: TGTGCCAGCAGTCCACGGGACATTTACGAGCAGTACTTC. Combining the CDR3 with reference TRBV28 and TRBJ2-7 gives the whole variable domain DVKVTQSSRYLVKRTGEKVFLECVQDMDHENMFWYRQDPGLGLRLIYFSYDVKMKEKGDIPEGYSVSREKKERFSLILESASTNQTSMYLCASSPRDIYEQYFGPGTRLTVT.